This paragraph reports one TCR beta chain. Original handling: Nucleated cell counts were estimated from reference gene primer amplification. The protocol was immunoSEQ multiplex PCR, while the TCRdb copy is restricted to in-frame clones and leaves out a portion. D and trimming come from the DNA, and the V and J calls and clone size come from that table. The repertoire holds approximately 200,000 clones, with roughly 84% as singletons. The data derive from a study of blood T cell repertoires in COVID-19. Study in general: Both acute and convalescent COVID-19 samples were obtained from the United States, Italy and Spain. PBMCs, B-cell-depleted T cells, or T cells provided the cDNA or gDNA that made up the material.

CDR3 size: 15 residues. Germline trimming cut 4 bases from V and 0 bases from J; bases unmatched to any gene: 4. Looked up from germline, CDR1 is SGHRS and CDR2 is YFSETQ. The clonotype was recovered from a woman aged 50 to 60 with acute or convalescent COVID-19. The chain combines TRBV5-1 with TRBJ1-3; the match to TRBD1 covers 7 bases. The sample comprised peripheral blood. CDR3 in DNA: TGCGCCAGCAGCCCCGGGACAGCCTCTGGAAACACCATATATTTT. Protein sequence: CASSPGTASGNTIYF.